This entry is about one TCR beta chain. It has no known antigen specificity. Base qualities are not provided; no much larger clone lies one nucleotide away. Libraries came from the immunoSEQ multiplex PCR assay. Held by TCRdb, this immuneACCESS table contains in-frame sequences only and omits some clones. Under half of the omission traces to an unresolved V gene where checked; the cause of the rest is unknown. The sample data list 140,000 to 150,000 clones, and around nine tenths of these were observed just once. Of the sample, around 4.6% is held by the ten largest clones. This entry belongs to a study of control samples from healthy donors and cancer patients (dated by TCRdb to the early 2020s). For CDR1 and CDR2, the germline V gene lists SGDLS and YYNGEE. Ends trimmed: V by 0 bases, J by 2 bases; bases unmatched to a gene: 4. Including cysteine and phenylalanine, the CDR3 has 15 amino acids. Of the read, only the CDR3 DNA is kept; its 45 bases are in frame from base 1.

The chain is encoded by TRBV9 joined to TRBJ2-5, and TRBD1 matches 7 of the central bases. The sequence was collected from a man aged 30-40 years in good health. The sequenced material came from blood. The CDR3 protein: CASSVAEGAQETQYF. The nucleotide sequence is given as TGTGCCAGCAGCGTAGCTGAGGGGGCACAAGAGACCCAGTACTTC.